This T cell receptor beta chain was recorded in a study of CD8+ T cells in alopecia areata. Once RNA had been extracted, it was reverse transcribed into cDNA to act as the sequencing template. Produced via immunoSEQ multiplex PCR; TCRdb's table is partial and in-frame only. Among 150,000 to 200,000 clones listed, roughly 60% were seen once. In this sample, this clone turned up a few times. As to treatment: oral pan-JAK inhibitor, 5-10 mg twice daily. The material was CD4+ T cells sorted from blood, obtained between weeks 55 and 65, from a patient treated with tofacitinib. The origin of this receptor is a human donor with alopecia areata.

This CDR3 reads CASTIRYGQPQHF. As DNA, the CDR3 is TGTGCCAGCACGATCCGATACGGCCAGCCCCAGCATTTT. The chain has TRBV27 and TRBJ1-5; D unclear. The CDR3 is 13 residues long. CDR1 and CDR2 (germline): MNHEY, SMNVEV (reference sequence). V lost 7 bases and J 7 bases, leaving 14 bases between the germline ends.